The text below deals with one TCR beta chain. The data derive from a study of T cell responses to AZD1222 COVID-19 vaccine. Repertoires were generated with immunoSEQ multiplex PCR, while TCRdb's copy carries only in-frame clones and drops some. The sample records some 96,000 clones, around 87% being singletons. Trimming took off 4 bases at V and 5 bases at J, with 15 bases between the two ends. This CDR3 has 15 amino acids. Germline V CDR1 and CDR2: LGHDT, YNNKEL (reference sequence). The chain carries TRBV3-1 (or the pseudogene TRBV3-2) and TRBJ2-1, with D perhaps being TRBD1 or TRBD2 (5 bases each). The clonotype comes from an adult in good health. The material was peripheral blood, obtained on day 0 of MenACWY control vaccination. The CDR3 bases are TGTGCCAGCAGCCGCAGAGGGGTTGCCGACAATGAGCAGTTCTTC. Its translation is CASSRRGVADNEQFF.